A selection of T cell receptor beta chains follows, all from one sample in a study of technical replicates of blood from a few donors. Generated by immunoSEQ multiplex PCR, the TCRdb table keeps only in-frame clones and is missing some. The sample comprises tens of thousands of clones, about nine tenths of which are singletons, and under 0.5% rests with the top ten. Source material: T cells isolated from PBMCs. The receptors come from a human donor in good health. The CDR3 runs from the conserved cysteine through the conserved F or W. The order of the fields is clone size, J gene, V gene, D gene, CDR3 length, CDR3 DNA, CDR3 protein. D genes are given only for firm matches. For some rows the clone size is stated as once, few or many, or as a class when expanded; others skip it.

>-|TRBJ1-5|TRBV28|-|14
TGTGCCAGCACCTTATCGGGGATCAATCAGCCCCAGCATTTT
CASTLSGINQPQHF
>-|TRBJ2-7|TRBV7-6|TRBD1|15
TGTGCCAGCAGCCCGGGGACAGGGAGGTTGAACGAGCAGTACTTC
CASSPGTGRLNEQYF
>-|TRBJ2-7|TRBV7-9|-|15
TGTGCCAGCAGCTTACCATCAGGTCCCCGAGCCGAGCAGTACTTC
CASSLPSGPRAEQYF
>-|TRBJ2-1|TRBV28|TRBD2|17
TGTGCCAGCAGTTCGGGCCATAGCGGGAGGGCCGCGTATGAGCAGTTCTTC
CASSSGHSGRAAYEQFF
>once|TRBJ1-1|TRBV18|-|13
TGTGCCAGCTCACCACTTCAGGGGTCTGAAGCTTTCTTT
CASSPLQGSEAFF
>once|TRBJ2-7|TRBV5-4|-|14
TGTGCCAGCAGCTTGGGTGGGAGCTCCTACGAGCAGTACTTC
CASSLGGSSYEQYF
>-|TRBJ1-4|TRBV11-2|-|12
TGTGCCAGCAGCTTAGCGGGGGAAAAACTGTTTTTT
CASSLAGEKLFF
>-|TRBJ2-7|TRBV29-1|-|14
TGCAGCGTTGAAGGGGGCAGTGCAGCCTACGAGCAGTACTTC
CSVEGGSAAYEQYF
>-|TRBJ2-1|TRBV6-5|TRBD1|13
TGTGCCAGCAGGACAGACAGGGGGGATGAGCAGTTCTTC
CASRTDRGDEQFF
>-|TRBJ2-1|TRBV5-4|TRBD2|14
TGTGCCAGCAGCCCGGGACTAGCGGTTAATGAGCAGTTCTTC
CASSPGLAVNEQFF
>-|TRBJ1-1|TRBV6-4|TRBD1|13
TGTGCCAGCAGTATACAGGGGGGGACTGAAGCTTTCTTT
CASSIQGGTEAFF
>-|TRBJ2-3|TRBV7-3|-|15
TGTGCCAGCAGCCCACAGGGGGGGATGGCAGATACGCAGTATTTT
CASSPQGGMADTQYF
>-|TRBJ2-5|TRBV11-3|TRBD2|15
TGTGCCAGCAGTCCGGGGGGACTAGCGGGAGAGACCCAGTACTTC
CASSPGGLAGETQYF
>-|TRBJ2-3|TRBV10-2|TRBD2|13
TGCGCCAGCAGGGGGCTAGCGGCAGATACGCAGTATTTT
CASRGLAADTQYF
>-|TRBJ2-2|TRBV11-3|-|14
TGTGCCAGCAGCCCTAGTCCCAACACCGGGGAGCTGTTTTTT
CASSPSPNTGELFF